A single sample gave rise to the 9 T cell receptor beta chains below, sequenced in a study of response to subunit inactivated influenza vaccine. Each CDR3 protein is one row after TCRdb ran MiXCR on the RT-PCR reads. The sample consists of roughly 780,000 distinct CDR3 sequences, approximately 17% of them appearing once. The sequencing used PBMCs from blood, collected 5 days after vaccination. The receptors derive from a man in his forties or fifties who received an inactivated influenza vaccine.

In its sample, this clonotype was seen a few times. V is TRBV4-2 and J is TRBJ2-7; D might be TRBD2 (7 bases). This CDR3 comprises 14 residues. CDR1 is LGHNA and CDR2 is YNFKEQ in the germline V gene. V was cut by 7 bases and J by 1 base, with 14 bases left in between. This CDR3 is CASTPGRGSYEQYF. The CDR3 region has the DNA TGTGCCAGCACCCCAGGGAGGGGGTCCTACGAGCAGTACTTC.

The CDR3 spells CASSPPGARGETQYF. The CDR3 DNA reads TGTGCCAGCTCACCACCGGGGGCTCGGGGGGAGACCCAGTACTTC. The chain employs TRBV18 and TRBJ2-5; D possibly matches TRBD1 or TRBD2 (6 bases each). The length of the CDR3 is 15 residues. CDR1 is KGHSH, CDR2 LQKENI, per germline. V was shortened by 0 bases and J by 5 bases, with 13 bases between the two germline ends.

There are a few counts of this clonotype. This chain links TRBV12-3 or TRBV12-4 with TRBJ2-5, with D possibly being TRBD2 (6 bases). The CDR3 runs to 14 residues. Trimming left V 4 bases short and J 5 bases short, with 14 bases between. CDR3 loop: CASSWGGADETQYF. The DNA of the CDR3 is TGTGCCAGCAGTTGGGGCGGGGCGGACGAGACCCAGTACTTC.

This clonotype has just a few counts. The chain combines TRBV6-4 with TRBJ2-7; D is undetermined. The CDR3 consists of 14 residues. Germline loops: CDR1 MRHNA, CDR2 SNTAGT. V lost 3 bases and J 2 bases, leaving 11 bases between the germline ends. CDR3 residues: CASSEFFRAYEQYF. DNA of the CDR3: TGTGCCAGCAGTGAATTTTTTAGAGCCTACGAGCAGTACTTC.

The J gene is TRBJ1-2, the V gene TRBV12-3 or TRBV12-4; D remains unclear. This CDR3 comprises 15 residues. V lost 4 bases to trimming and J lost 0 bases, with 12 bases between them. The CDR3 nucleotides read TGTGCCAGCAGTTACCACATCTTATCTAACTATGGCTACACCTTC. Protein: CASSYHILSNYGYTF.

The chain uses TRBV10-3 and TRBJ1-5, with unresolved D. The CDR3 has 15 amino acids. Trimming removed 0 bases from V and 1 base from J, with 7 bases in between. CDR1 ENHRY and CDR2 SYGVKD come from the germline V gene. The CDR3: CAISESRVSNQPQHF. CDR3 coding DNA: TGTGCCATCAGTGAGTCGAGGGTAAGCAATCAGCCCCAGCATTTT.

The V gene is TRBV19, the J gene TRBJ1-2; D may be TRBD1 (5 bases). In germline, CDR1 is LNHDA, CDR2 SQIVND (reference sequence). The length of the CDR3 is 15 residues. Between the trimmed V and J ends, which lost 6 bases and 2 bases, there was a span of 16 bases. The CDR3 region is CASSMGSGDNYGYTF. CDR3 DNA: TGTGCCAGTAGCATGGGAAGCGGGGACAACTATGGCTACACCTTC.

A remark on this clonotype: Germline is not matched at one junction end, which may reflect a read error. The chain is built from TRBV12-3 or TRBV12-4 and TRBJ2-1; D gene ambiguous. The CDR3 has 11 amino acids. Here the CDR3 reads CATLRNNEQFF. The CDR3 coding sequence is TGTGCCACCCTTCGGAACAACGAGCAGTTCTTC.

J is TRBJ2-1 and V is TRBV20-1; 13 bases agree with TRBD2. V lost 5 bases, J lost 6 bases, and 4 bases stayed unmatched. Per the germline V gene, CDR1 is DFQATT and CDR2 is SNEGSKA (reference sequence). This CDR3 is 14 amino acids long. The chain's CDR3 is CSARGTSGVNEQFF. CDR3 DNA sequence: TGCAGTGCTCGCGGGACTAGCGGGGTCAATGAGCAGTTCTTC.